One and the same sample provided the 4 T cell receptor beta chains below, sequenced in a study of CD8+ T cells in alopecia areata. Treatment given: oral pan-JAK inhibitor, 5-10 mg twice daily. Following RNA extraction, reverse transcription yielded cDNA that acted as the sequencing template. TCRdb's table, derived via immunoSEQ multiplex PCR, lists solely in-frame clones and lacks some. This repertoire shows around 180,000 clones, approximately 61% found once; its top ten account for approximately 1%. The material sequenced was CD4+ T cells sorted from blood, taken at week 24, from a patient treated with tofacitinib. The receptors come from a human donor with alopecia areata.

This rearrangement joins TRBV6-4 to TRBJ1-2; D is ambiguous. V lost 6 bases and J lost 4, with 15 bases in between. The CDR3 runs to 14 residues. Per the germline V gene, CDR1 is MRHNA and CDR2 is SNTAGT. The DNA of the CDR3 is TGTGCCAGCAGCCCCGCGGGTGGTTTCTATGGCTACACCTTC. Its protein is CASSPAGGFYGYTF.

With regard to this clone: Other DNA sequences in this sample translate to the same CDR3. The CDR3 spells CSVTGITNEKLFF. DNA for the CDR3: TGCAGCGTTACAGGCATAACTAATGAAAAACTGTTTTTT. V is TRBV29-1 and J is TRBJ1-4, with D perhaps TRBD1 (5 bases). The CDR3 spans 13 residues. The ends were cut back, 5 bases at V and 1 base at J, with 8 bases in the middle. Germline CDR1 and CDR2: SQVTM and ANQGSEA. The full variable domain, rest sourced from reference TRBV29-1 and TRBJ1-4, is SAVISQKPSRDICQRGTSLTIQCQVDSQVTMMFWYRQQPGQSLTLIATANQGSEATYESGFVIDKFPISRPNLTFSTLTVSNMSPEDSSIYLCSVTGITNEKLFFGSGTQLSVL.

In its sample, this clone was seen a few times. The rearrangement links TRBV2 to TRBJ1-2, with D maybe TRBD1 (5 bases). Trimming took 2 bases from V and 2 from J, leaving 15 bases between them. Germline V gives CDR1 SNHLY, CDR2 FYNNEI. CDR3 size: 16 residues. The CDR3: CASSEPQWGRNYGYTF. In DNA, the CDR3 is TGTGCCAGCAGTGAACCCCAGTGGGGCAGAAACTATGGCTACACCTTC.

V usage is TRBV30 and J usage is TRBJ1-5, with D unclear. CDR3 length: 15 amino acids. V was shortened by 0 bases and J by 1 base, with 10 bases between the two germline ends. Germline CDR1 and CDR2: GTSNPN and SVGIG (reference sequence). The CDR3 loop is CAWSVPGSSNQPQHF. CDR3 coding DNA: TGTGCCTGGAGTGTACCGGGGTCCAGCAATCAGCCCCAGCATTTT.